This TCR beta chain was recorded in a study of early T cells in non-severe SARS-CoV-2 infection. Study information: It was bulk RNA from unsorted whole blood that was sequenced, and the chains were unpaired.

The TCR library protocol attached unique molecular identifiers to the individual cDNA molecules. TCRdb passed the 5' RACE reads through MiXCR, listing each CDR3 protein once. The table shows more than 60,000 distinct CDR3 sequences, with approximately 13% occurring only once. This clonotype has more than one count but fewer than ten. V lost 6 bases to trimming and J lost 2 bases; unmatched junction nucleotides: 4. CDR1 DFQATT and CDR2 SNEGSKA come from the germline V gene (reference sequence). This CDR3 has 13 residues. The TCR originated in an adult who was a healthcare worker with PCR-confirmed SARS-CoV-2 infection or an uninfected control (not recorded which). The rearrangement uses TRBV20-1 and TRBJ2-3, with 8 bases aligning to TRBD2. The sequenced sample was whole blood. CDR3 region: CSAELADTDTQYF. The CDR3 DNA reads TGCAGTGCCGAACTAGCGGACACAGATACGCAGTATTTT.